This TCR beta chain was captured by sequencing in a study of shared clonotypes between healthy human individuals. Study overall: There were three CD4 naive, three CD4 memory, two CD8 naive and one CD8 memory plates per donor.

Broader study findings: With several donors compared, about 5.2% of naive CD4 clonotypes were shared. Inspection by rarefaction showed sorted-subset sequencing to be incomplete despite large depth.

Both subsets, CD45RA+ naive and CD45RA-negative memory, were split from the CD4+ cells. Generated by immunoSEQ multiplex PCR, the TCRdb table keeps only in-frame clones and is missing some. This sample has about a million clones, with 75% found just once. Germline-derived CDR1 and CDR2 are SGHAT and FQNNGV. The CDR3 length is 15 residues. The ends were cut back, 6 bases at V and 1 base at J, with 10 bases in the middle. Comment on this clone: Its matching antigen is unknown.

Input material: memory CD4+ T cells sorted from blood. This sample's subset: CD45RA-negative fraction. This TCR came from a man younger than 30 in good health. The chain links TRBV11-2 to TRBJ2-6; D is perhaps TRBD2 (6 bases). The CDR3 DNA sequence: TGTGCCAGCAGAAATCGGGGGTCTGGGGCCAACGTCCTGACTTTC. Its protein product is CASRNRGSGANVLTF.